This T cell receptor beta chain appears in the sequencing data of a study of blood T cell repertoires in COVID-19. CDR3 length equals 14 residues. Germline V lookup: CDR1 SNHLY, CDR2 FYNNEI. V was pared by 6 bases and J by 2 bases, with 11 bases between. Measured with immunoSEQ multiplex PCR; TCRdb has only the in-frame clones, and not every one. The table lists roughly 66,000 clones, around 90% of them singletons. The clonotype comes from a human donor in a cohort sampled during active COVID-19. V gene TRBV2 combines with J gene TRBJ1-3; no reliable D call. Sequencing was performed on peripheral blood. Here the CDR3 reads CASRDFSTGNTIYF. CDR3 coding DNA: TGTGCCAGCAGGGACTTCTCGACTGGAAACACCATATATTTT.